This TCR beta chain was sequenced in a study of response to subunit inactivated influenza vaccine. Study-wide results and caveats: The authors suggested that few new T cells are recruited per seasonal influenza vaccination.

MiXCR, applied by TCRdb to the RT-PCR reads, yields one record per CDR3 protein. The table has fewer than 800,000 distinct CDR3 sequences, about 15% seen once. This clonotype was counted ten times or more. The antigen is unknown. The TCR originated in a man aged 45-65 years who received an inactivated influenza vaccine. The input for sequencing was PBMCs from blood, taken 12 days after vaccination.

The CDR3 protein is CASSQETSPVDTQYF. The DNA for the CDR3 is TGCGCCAGCAGCCAAGAGACTAGTCCGGTGGATACGCAGTATTTT. This chain joins TRBV4-3 and TRBJ2-3; perhaps TRBD2 as D (6 bases). The germline V and J ends were trimmed by 0 bases and 6 bases, with 13 bases remaining between them. This CDR3 region has 15 residues. Germline V lookup: CDR1 LGHNA, CDR2 YSLEER.